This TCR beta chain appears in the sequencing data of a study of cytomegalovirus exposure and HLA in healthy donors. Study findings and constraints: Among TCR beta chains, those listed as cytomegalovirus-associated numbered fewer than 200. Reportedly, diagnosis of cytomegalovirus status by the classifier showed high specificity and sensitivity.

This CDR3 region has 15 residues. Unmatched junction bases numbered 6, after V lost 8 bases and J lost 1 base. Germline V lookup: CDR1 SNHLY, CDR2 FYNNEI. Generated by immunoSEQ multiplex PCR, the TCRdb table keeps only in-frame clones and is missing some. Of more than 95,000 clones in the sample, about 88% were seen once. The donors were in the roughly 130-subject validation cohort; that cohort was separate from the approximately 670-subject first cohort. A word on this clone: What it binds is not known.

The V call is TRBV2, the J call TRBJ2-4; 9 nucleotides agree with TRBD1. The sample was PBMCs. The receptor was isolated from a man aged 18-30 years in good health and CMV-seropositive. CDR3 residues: CASGGTGYAKNIQYF. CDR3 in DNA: TGTGCCAGCGGCGGGACAGGGTATGCCAAAAACATTCAGTACTTC.